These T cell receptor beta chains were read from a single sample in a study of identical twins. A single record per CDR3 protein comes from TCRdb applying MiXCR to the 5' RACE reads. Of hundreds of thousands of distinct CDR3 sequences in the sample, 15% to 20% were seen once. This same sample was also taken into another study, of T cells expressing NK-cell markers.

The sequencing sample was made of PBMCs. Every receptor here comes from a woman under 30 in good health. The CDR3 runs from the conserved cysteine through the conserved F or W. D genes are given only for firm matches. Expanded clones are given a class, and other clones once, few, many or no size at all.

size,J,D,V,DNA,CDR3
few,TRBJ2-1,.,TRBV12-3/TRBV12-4,TGTGCCAGCAGTTTAACAGCGGTGTCCTGGGGGGAGCAGTTCTTC,CASSLTAVSWGEQFF
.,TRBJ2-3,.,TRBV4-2,TGTGCCAGCAGCCAGCTAGCGCCCCCTAGCACAGATACGCAGTATTTT,CASSQLAPPSTDTQYF
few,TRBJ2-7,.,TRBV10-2,TGCGCCAGCAGGGGAAGTTTCGGCGAGCAGTACTTC,CASRGSFGEQYF
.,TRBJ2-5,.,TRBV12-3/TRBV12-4,TGTGCCAGCCGGGACCATTCGCAAGAGACCCAGTACTTC,CASRDHSQETQYF
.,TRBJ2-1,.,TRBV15,TGTGCCACCAGCCCGACTATGGGAAATGAGCAGTTCTTC,CATSPTMGNEQFF
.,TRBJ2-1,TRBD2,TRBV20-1,TGCAGTGCAGGGACTAGCGGGGGGTCAAATGAGCAGTTCTTC,CSAGTSGGSNEQFF
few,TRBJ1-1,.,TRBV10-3,TGTGCCATCAGTGAGTCGGCGGTGAACACTGAAGCTTTCTTT,CAISESAVNTEAFF
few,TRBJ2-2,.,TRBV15,TGTGCCACCAGCAGAGACAGGGTGGTAACCGGGGAGCTGTTTTTT,CATSRDRVVTGELFF
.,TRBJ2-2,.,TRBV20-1,TGCAGTTGGAAAAGGGCCGGGGAGCTGTTTTTT,CSWKRAGELFF
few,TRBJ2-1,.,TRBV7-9,TGTGCCAGCAGCGCCTACAGAGACAGTGAGCAGTTCTTC,CASSAYRDSEQFF
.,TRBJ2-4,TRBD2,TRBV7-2,TGTGCCAGCAGCCCTAGCGGGAGGGCCTTAGCCCAAAACATTCAGTACTTC,CASSPSGRALAQNIQYF
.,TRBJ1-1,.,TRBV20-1,TGCAGTGCTAGGGTATTAACGCTGGGAGCTTTCTTT,CSARVLTLGAFF
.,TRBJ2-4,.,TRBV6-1,TGTGCCAGCAGTGAAGTGGACATTCAGTACTTC,CASSEVDIQYF
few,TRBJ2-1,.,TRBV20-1,TGCAGTGCCGGAGGAACTTACGACAATGAGCAGTTCTTC,CSAGGTYDNEQFF
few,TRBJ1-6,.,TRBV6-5,TGTGCCAGCAGTTACGGGGCAGGGATAACTTCACCCCTCCACTTT,CASSYGAGITSPLHF
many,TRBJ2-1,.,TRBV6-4,TGTGCCAGCCAAAAAGAGGGGGGGGCGGAAAATGAGCAGTTCTTC,CASQKEGGAENEQFF
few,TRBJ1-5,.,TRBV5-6,TGTGCCAGCAGCCGCGCGGGAGGTGGCCATCAGCCCCAGCATTTT,CASSRAGGGHQPQHF
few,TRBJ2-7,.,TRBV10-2,TGCGCCAGCAGTGAGCGGGGCGTGGGTGGCTACGAGCAGTACTTC,CASSERGVGGYEQYF
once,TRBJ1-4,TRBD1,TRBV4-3,TGCGCCAGCAGCCATATCGACAGGGGGGAAGAAAAACTGTTTTTT,CASSHIDRGEEKLFF
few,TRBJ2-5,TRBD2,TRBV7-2,TGTGCCAGCAGCTTAAGTCTAGCGGGTCACCAAGAGACCCAGTACTTC,CASSLSLAGHQETQYF
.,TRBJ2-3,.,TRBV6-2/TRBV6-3,TGTGCCAGCAGTTATCCTAGCATGGATACGCAGTATTTT,CASSYPSMDTQYF
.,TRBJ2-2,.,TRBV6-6,TGTGCCAGCAGGGATACAGGGATCGGGGAGCTGTTTTTT,CASRDTGIGELFF
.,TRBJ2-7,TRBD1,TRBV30,TGTGCCTGGAGTGGGACAGGGCTGAACGAGCAGTACTTC,CAWSGTGLNEQYF
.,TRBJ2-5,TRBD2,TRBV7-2,TGTGCCAGCAGCTGGGGACTAGCGATCATCCAAGAGACCCAGTACTTC,CASSWGLAIIQETQYF
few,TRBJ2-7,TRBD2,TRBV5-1,TGCGCCAGCAAGGGGGGACTAGAGACCTACGAGCAGTACTTC,CASKGGLETYEQYF
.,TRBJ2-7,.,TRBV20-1,TGCAGTGCTACCGTTACAGCCTCCTACGAGCAGTACTTC,CSATVTASYEQYF
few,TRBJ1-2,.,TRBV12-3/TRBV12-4,TGTGCCAGCAGTGCGAAGGGGAGGCAGGGCTACACCTTC,CASSAKGRQGYTF